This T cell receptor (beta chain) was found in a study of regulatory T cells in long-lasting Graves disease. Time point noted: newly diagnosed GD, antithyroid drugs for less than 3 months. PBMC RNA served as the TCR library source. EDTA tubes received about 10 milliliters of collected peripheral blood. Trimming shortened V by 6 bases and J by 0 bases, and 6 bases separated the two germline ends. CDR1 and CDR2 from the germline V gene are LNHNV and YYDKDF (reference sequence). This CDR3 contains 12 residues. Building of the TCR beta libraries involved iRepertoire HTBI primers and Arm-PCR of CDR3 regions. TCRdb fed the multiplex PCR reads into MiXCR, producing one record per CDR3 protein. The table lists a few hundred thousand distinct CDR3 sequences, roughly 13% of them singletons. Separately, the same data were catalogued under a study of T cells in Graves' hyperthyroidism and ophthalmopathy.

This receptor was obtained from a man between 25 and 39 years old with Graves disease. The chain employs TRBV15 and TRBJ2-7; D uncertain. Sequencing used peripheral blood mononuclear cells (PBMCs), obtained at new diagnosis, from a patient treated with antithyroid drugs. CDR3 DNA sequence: TGTGCCACCAGTCCGAGCTCCTACGAGCAGTACTTC. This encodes CATSPSSYEQYF. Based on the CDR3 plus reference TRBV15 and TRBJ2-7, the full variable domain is DAMVIQNPRYQVTQFGKPVTLSCSQTLNHNVMYWYQQKSSQAPKLLFHYYDKDFNNEADTPDNFQSRRPNTSFCFLDIRSPGLGDTAMYLCATSPSSYEQYFGPGTRLTVT.